A single sample gave rise to the 31 T cell receptor beta chains below, sequenced in a study of blood T cell repertoires in COVID-19 (dated by TCRdb to 2018 to 2020). To prepare the library, the immunoSEQ multiplex PCR assay was applied. The immuneACCESS repertoire file appears here via TCRdb, limited to in-frame rearrangements. These files lack a portion of the clones; in checked studies, under half of the deficit traces to unresolved V genes, and the cause of the others is not known. The sample profile shows roughly 280,000 clones; around nine tenths of them were found once. Around 8.8% of the sample goes to the ten largest clones. Specimen: peripheral blood. These receptors all stem from a middle-aged man with active or convalescent COVID-19.

The chain joins TRBV6-5 to TRBJ2-1; 7 positions match TRBD1. Per the germline V gene, CDR1 is MNHEY and CDR2 is SVGAGI. Trimming at V came to 8 bases and at J to 8 bases, leaving 15 bases not matched to a gene. The CDR3 length is 15 residues. CDR3 DNA sequence: TGTGCCAGCGCTGAGAGGGTAATAGGGGGCGATGAGCAGTTCTTC. This sequence encodes CASAERVIGGDEQFF.

The chain combines TRBV6-6 with TRBJ2-4; possibly TRBD1 for D (6 bases). The CDR3 has 15 residues. The V gene's germline CDR1 is MNHNY and CDR2 SVGAGI (reference sequence). The V and J ends lost 6 bases and 2 bases respectively, with 14 bases between them. As DNA, the CDR3 is TGTGCCAGCAGCCTTGTACAGGGAACCAAAAACATTCAGTACTTC. Its translation is CASSLVQGTKNIQYF.

The CDR3 nucleotides are TGTGCCAGCAGTGAAAATATCTTAAATTCACCCCTCCACTTT. Encoded protein: CASSENILNSPLHF. This chain uses TRBV2 with TRBJ1-6; D remains ambiguous. This CDR3 region has 14 residues. Per the germline V gene, CDR1 is SNHLY and CDR2 is FYNNEI. V was trimmed by 2 bases and J by 7 bases, leaving 9 bases between them.

V and J are TRBV12-3 or TRBV12-4 and TRBJ2-3; D is unclear. The CDR3 runs 11 residues. Trimming shortened V by 6 bases and J by 3 bases, and 4 bases separated the two germline ends. The CDR3 DNA follows: TGTGCCAGCAGGGCTACAGATACGCAGTATTTT. Translation: CASRATDTQYF.

Only a few counts were recorded for this clone. The chain employs TRBV24-1 and TRBJ1-2, with 7 bases matching TRBD1. The CDR3 spans 11 residues. Germline assignment: CDR1 KGHDR and CDR2 SFDVKD. The ends lost 9 bases at V and 8 bases at J; junction bases unmatched: 5. CDR3 loop: CATEDRAGYTF. CDR3 DNA sequence: TGTGCCACCGAAGACAGGGCCGGCTACACCTTC.

This chain links TRBV11-3 with TRBJ2-7, with D possibly TRBD2 on 6 matching bases. The CDR3 contains 12 residues. V lost 4 bases, J lost 5 bases, and 9 bases lay in between. Germline V lookup: CDR1 SGHNT, CDR2 YENEEA. Here the CDR3 reads CASSSGLNEQYF. CDR3 coding DNA: TGTGCCAGCAGCTCGGGACTCAACGAGCAGTACTTC.

This chain connects TRBV24-1 to TRBJ2-3; 11 bases fit TRBD1. This CDR3 contains 17 residues. V shed 1 base and J 4 bases; nucleotides not matched to a gene: 6. Germline V gene data show CDR1 as KGHDR and CDR2 as SFDVKD. The CDR3 DNA is TGTGCCACCAGTGATTTCTTCCCGGGACAGGGGGCAGATACGCAGTATTTT. Encoded protein: CATSDFFPGQGADTQYF.

The chain recombines TRBV27 with TRBJ2-3; maybe TRBD2 (5 bases). CDR1 and CDR2 (germline): MNHEY, SMNVEV (reference sequence). Trimming pared 3 bases from V and 4 bases from J, leaving 11 bases between. This CDR3 has 14 amino acids. CDR3 DNA: TGTGCCAGCAGTTTCGGACTTGGGGCAGATACGCAGTATTTT. Translation gives CASSFGLGADTQYF.

This chain joins TRBV11-3 and TRBJ2-3, with a tentative D call TRBD2 (5 bases). The CDR3 contains 15 residues. Trimming cost V 3 bases and J 4 bases, with 14 bases left between them. CDR1 SGHNT and CDR2 YENEEA come from the germline V gene. The CDR3 loop is CASSFFGVMADTQYF. The CDR3 DNA follows: TGTGCCAGCAGCTTCTTCGGGGTTATGGCAGATACGCAGTATTTT.

The genes are TRBV9 and TRBJ1-3; 10 bases map to TRBD1. The V gene end was trimmed by 4 bases and the J gene end by 1 base; junction bases not matched to a gene: 5. Germline V gene sequence: CDR1 SGDLS, CDR2 YYNGEE. The length of the CDR3 is 16 residues. The DNA of the CDR3 is TGTGCCAGCAGCCAACTGGGACAGGGGTCTGGAAACACCATATATTTT. It translates to CASSQLGQGSGNTIYF.

This clone was seen once. The chain links TRBV18 to TRBJ2-5; 8 nucleotides line up with TRBD2. With 3 bases clipped from V and 4 bases from J, the junction kept 4 bases outside the gene matches. This CDR3 contains 14 residues. Germline assignment: CDR1 KGHSH and CDR2 LQKENI. The CDR3 is CASSPTSGGETQYF. Written as DNA, the CDR3 is TGTGCCAGCTCACCCACTAGCGGAGGAGAGACCCAGTACTTC.

The V gene is TRBV25-1, the J gene TRBJ1-1; a possible D gene is TRBD1 (6 bases). Germline V lookup: CDR1 MGHDK, CDR2 SYGVNS. The V end lost 1 base, the J end lost 10 bases, and 25 bases lay between the germline ends. The CDR3 length is 17 residues. CDR3 loop: CASSEFWDTFSLSGAFF. The CDR3 DNA sequence: TGTGCCAGCAGTGAATTTTGGGACACCTTTTCTCTATCTGGAGCTTTCTTT.

The V call is TRBV6-5, the J call TRBJ1-6; the D gene is possibly TRBD1 (6 bases). The CDR3 length is 14 residues. V lost 6 bases and J 6 bases, leaving 12 bases between the germline ends. Germline values: CDR1 MNHEY, CDR2 SVGAGI. The CDR3 DNA reads TGTGCCAGCAGCCAACAGGGTTTTAATTCACCCCTCCACTTT. This encodes CASSQQGFNSPLHF.

The chain recombines TRBV6-5 with TRBJ1-6; D is undetermined. Trimming left V 5 bases short and J 0 bases short, with 8 bases between. Germline V gene sequence: CDR1 MNHEY, CDR2 SVGAGI. CDR3 length: 15 residues. CDR3 sequence: CASSPLSSYNSPLHF. The CDR3 DNA sequence: TGTGCCAGCAGTCCCCTGAGCTCCTATAATTCACCCCTCCACTTT.

The J gene is TRBJ1-4, the V gene TRBV5-4; weak D call: TRBD1 (5 bases). This CDR3 spans 15 amino acids. The V and J ends lost 2 bases and 0 bases respectively, with 8 bases between them. Germline V lookup: CDR1 SGHNT, CDR2 YYREEE (reference sequence). This chain's CDR3 is CASSFSGATNEKLFF. Here the CDR3 DNA reads TGTGCCAGCAGCTTTTCGGGGGCAACTAATGAAAAACTGTTTTTT.

This chain joins TRBV7-9 and TRBJ1-3; possible D gene TRBD1, 5 bases. The CDR3 has 15 amino acids. Germline V gene lookup returns CDR1 SEHNR and CDR2 FQNEAQ (reference sequence). Trimming cost V 5 bases and J 0 bases, with 11 bases left between them. CDR3 protein: CASSRGVPSGNTIYF. The CDR3 DNA reads as TGTGCCAGCAGCCGGGGGGTCCCCTCTGGAAACACCATATATTTT.

The V and J genes are TRBV3-1 (or the pseudogene TRBV3-2) and TRBJ2-1, with a weak D call TRBD2 (6 bases). V lost 5 bases, J lost 0 bases, and 29 bases lay in between. The CDR3 has 21 amino acids. The germline V gene encodes CDR1 LGHDT and CDR2 YNNKEL (reference sequence). CDR3 coding DNA: TGTGCCAGCAGCATCTGGAGAGCGGACTATTTAATATTAAGCTCCTACAATGAGCAGTTCTTC. Translation gives CASSIWRADYLILSSYNEQFF.

The CDR3 reads CAWGQGSNQPQHF. In DNA form, the CDR3 reads TGTGCCTGGGGACAGGGAAGCAATCAGCCCCAGCATTTT. The rearrangement links TRBV30 to TRBJ1-5, with 8 bases matching TRBD1. V shed 5 bases, J shed 1 base, and the junction held 1 base outside the gene matches. Germline CDR1 GTSNPN, CDR2 SVGIG (reference sequence). There are 13 residues in the CDR3.

The rearrangement joins TRBV5-5 to TRBJ2-1; maybe TRBD2 (6 bases). Trimming took off 3 bases at V and 6 bases at J, with 16 bases between the two ends. The germline V gene has CDR1 SGHKS and CDR2 YYEKEE (reference sequence). This CDR3 comprises 15 residues. CDR3 sequence: CASSSIPERVNEQFF. DNA of the CDR3: TGTGCCAGCAGCTCGATCCCCGAGCGGGTCAATGAGCAGTTCTTC.

V is TRBV29-1 and J is TRBJ2-2, with D hard to call. The CDR3 has 15 amino acids. V was pared by 5 bases and J by 0 bases, with 13 bases between. The germline V gene has CDR1 SQVTM and CDR2 ANQGSEA. CDR3 residues: CSVTLSYSNTGELFF. CDR3 coding DNA: TGCAGCGTTACGCTCTCGTACTCGAACACCGGGGAGCTGTTTTTT.

This chain uses TRBV7-6 with TRBJ2-1; maybe TRBD1 (7 bases). The V gene's germline CDR1 is SGHVS and CDR2 FNYEAQ. CDR3 length: 16 amino acids. The germline V and J ends were trimmed by 1 base and 7 bases, with 17 bases remaining between them. The CDR3 bases are TGTGCCAGCAGCTTAGGGCAGGGGGGCCTGAGAAATGAGCAGTTCTTC. Translated, it gives CASSLGQGGLRNEQFF. The whole variable domain, filled in from reference TRBV7-6 and TRBJ2-1, reads GAGVSQSPRYKVTKRGQDVALRCDPISGHVSLYWYRQALGQGPEFLTYFNYEAQQDKSGLPNDRFSAERPEGSISTLTIQRTEQRDSAMYRCASSLGQGGLRNEQFFGPGTRLTVL.

The chain uses TRBV29-1 and TRBJ2-5, with 7 positions matching TRBD2. CDR3 length: 13 amino acids. Germline assignment: CDR1 SQVTM and CDR2 ANQGSEA. After removal of 6 bases from V and 5 bases from J, the junction contained 9 bases not matched to a gene. The CDR3 coding sequence is TGCAGCGTCATTTTGGGGGAGGGGGAGACCCAGTACTTC. Translating it yields CSVILGEGETQYF.

This clone appeared once. This rearrangement joins TRBV19 to TRBJ1-3; D may be TRBD1 (5 bases). The CDR3 length is 14 residues. Deletions cut 5 bases from V and 2 bases from J, with 10 bases between. CDR1 and CDR2 (germline): LNHDA, SQIVND (reference sequence). The CDR3 reads CASSGGVAGNTIYF. CDR3 DNA sequence: TGTGCCAGTAGTGGAGGGGTTGCTGGAAACACCATATATTTT.

The V and J genes are TRBV2 and TRBJ1-2; unclear D gene. The CDR3 length is 14 residues. Germline V gene lookup returns CDR1 SNHLY and CDR2 FYNNEI. Trimming took 7 bases from V and 5 from J, leaving 17 bases between them. The DNA for the CDR3 is TGTGCCAGCACCCCTTTGGGAGGCTTTTATGGCTACACCTTC. Translating it yields CASTPLGGFYGYTF.

The chain carries TRBV5-1 and TRBJ1-1, with 9 bases identical to TRBD1. The CDR3 loop spans 17 amino acids. Germline assignment: CDR1 SGHRS and CDR2 YFSETQ. V was pared by 4 bases and J by 2 bases, with 12 bases of the junction left unmatched. The CDR3 here is CASSKDRGGLSNTEAFF. For the CDR3, the DNA is TGCGCCAGCAGCAAGGACAGGGGTGGTTTGAGTAACACTGAAGCTTTCTTT.

This clone was recorded only once. This chain uses TRBV5-6 with TRBJ2-6; D unresolved. The CDR3 is made up of 13 amino acids. With 2 bases removed from V and 3 bases from J, the gap between germline ends came to 3 bases. CDR1 and CDR2 (germline): SGHDT, YYEEEE. CDR3: CASSFRGANVLTF. The CDR3 DNA sequence: TGTGCCAGCAGCTTCCGTGGGGCCAACGTCCTGACTTTC.

This sequence joins TRBV6-1 and TRBJ1-6; no firm D call. The V and J ends lost 1 base and 15 bases respectively, with 10 bases between them. The CDR3 consists of 12 residues. From germline, CDR1 is MNHNS and CDR2 SASEGT. The CDR3 here is CASSEDEVILHF. The CDR3 bases are TGTGCCAGCAGTGAAGACGAGGTAATCCTCCACTTT.

The rearrangement joins TRBV27 to TRBJ2-7; tentative D call: TRBD1 (6 bases). The germline V and J ends were trimmed by 4 bases and 0 bases, with 7 bases remaining between them. CDR1 MNHEY and CDR2 SMNVEV come from the germline V gene (reference sequence). CDR3 length: 13 residues. CDR3 residues: CASSSDSSYEQYF. The CDR3 DNA reads as TGTGCCAGCAGTTCGGACAGCTCCTACGAGCAGTACTTC.

The chain carries TRBV7-7 and TRBJ2-5; TRBD1 might be the D (6 bases). Germline-derived CDR1 and CDR2 are SSHAT and FNYEAQ (reference sequence). This CDR3 comprises 14 residues. V gave up 4 bases and J gave up 4 bases, with 13 bases separating them. The CDR3 sequence is CASSSGTRGETQYF. DNA for the CDR3: TGTGCCAGCAGCTCCGGGACAAGAGGAGAGACCCAGTACTTC.

J is TRBJ2-7 and V is TRBV2; D remains unclear. Germline assignment: CDR1 SNHLY and CDR2 FYNNEI. CDR3 length: 15 amino acids. Trimming took off 2 bases at V and 0 bases at J, with 11 bases between the two ends. CDR3 residues: CASSESAAVSYEQYF. CDR3 DNA: TGTGCCAGCAGTGAATCCGCGGCAGTCTCCTACGAGCAGTACTTC.

V and J are TRBV4-1 and TRBJ1-1; D call uncertain. Trimming took 3 bases from V and 0 from J, leaving 11 bases between them. Germline V gene data show CDR1 as MGHRA and CDR2 as YSYEKL. The CDR3 consists of 15 residues. The CDR3 DNA follows: TGCGCCAGCAGCCATCGAACACAGATGAACACTGAAGCTTTCTTT. It codes for CASSHRTQMNTEAFF.